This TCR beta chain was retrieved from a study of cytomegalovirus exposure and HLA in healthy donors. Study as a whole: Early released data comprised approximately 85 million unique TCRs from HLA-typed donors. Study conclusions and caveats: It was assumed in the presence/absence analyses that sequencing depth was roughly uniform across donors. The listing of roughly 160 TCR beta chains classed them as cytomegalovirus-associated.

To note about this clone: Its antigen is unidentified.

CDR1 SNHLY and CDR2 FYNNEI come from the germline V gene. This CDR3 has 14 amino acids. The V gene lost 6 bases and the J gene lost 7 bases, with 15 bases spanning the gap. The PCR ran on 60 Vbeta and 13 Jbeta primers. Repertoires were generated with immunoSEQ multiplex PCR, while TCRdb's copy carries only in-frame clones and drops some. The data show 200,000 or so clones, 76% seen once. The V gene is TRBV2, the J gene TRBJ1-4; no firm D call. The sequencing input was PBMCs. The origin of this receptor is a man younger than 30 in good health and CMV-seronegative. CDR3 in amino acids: CASRQDTNSEKLFF. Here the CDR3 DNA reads TGTGCCAGCAGGCAAGACACGAACTCTGAAAAACTGTTTTTT.